The entry below describes one T cell receptor (beta chain). The length of the CDR3 is 13 residues. J gave up 7 bases and V 3 bases, and 1 base lay outside the gene matches. The sample's treatment: over 15 received Ad26.COV2.S at low or high dose, single or two shots; roughly 5 received placebo; per-sample allocation not given. Collection of the samples took place on day 63 after the first injection of vaccine or placebo. An Ad26 vector that expressed Wuhan-strain SARS-CoV-2 spike constituted the vaccine. Measured with immunoSEQ multiplex PCR; TCRdb has only the in-frame clones, and not every one. The data show about 400,000 clones, 83% seen once. The entry originates in a study of Ad26.COV2.S vaccination and SARS-CoV-2 variants. Study-level background: Donor got 5x10^10 or 1x10^11 viral particles of Ad26.COV2.S.

This sequence was found in a person aged 18-60 years who received the Ad26.COV2.S COVID-19 vaccine or a placebo. This specimen consisted of peripheral blood, obtained in a trial of Ad26.COV2.S vaccine versus placebo. The V gene is TRBV12-3 or TRBV12-4, the J gene TRBJ2-1, with 9 bases fitting TRBD1. CDR3 sequence reads: CASSLGQGNEQFF. The CDR3 DNA sequence: TGTGCCAGCAGTTTGGGACAGGGTAATGAGCAGTTCTTC.